The 27 T cell receptor beta chains given below trace back to one sample, sequenced in a study of blood T cell repertoires in COVID-19. Here immunoSEQ multiplex PCR was the method, and the copy in TCRdb shows in-frame clones only, minus some. The sample holds some 220,000 clones, around 90% seen once. What was sequenced was peripheral blood. These receptors originate from a man aged 30-40 years with COVID-19, enrolled during active disease.

The chain carries TRBV5-1 and TRBJ2-1; 10 bases match TRBD1. Germline V lookup: CDR1 SGHRS, CDR2 YFSETQ. With V trimmed by 0 bases and J by 7 bases, 7 bases remained unmatched. The CDR3 covers 16 residues. The CDR3 region is CASSLGGTGAGNEQFF. DNA of the CDR3: TGCGCCAGCAGCTTGGGAGGGACAGGGGCTGGGAATGAGCAGTTCTTC.

This chain uses TRBV29-1 with TRBJ1-1, with 8 bases lining up with TRBD1. CDR1 and CDR2 from the germline V gene are SQVTM and ANQGSEA. V trimming: 6 bases; J trimming: 3 bases; junction bases outside the gene matches: 3. The CDR3 consists of 12 residues. The CDR3 spells CSVQTGDTEAFF. The CDR3 nucleotides read TGCAGCGTACAGACAGGGGACACTGAAGCTTTCTTT. Full variable domain (outside the CDR3, taken from reference TRBV29-1 and TRBJ1-1): SAVISQKPSRDICQRGTSLTIQCQVDSQVTMMFWYRQQPGQSLTLIATANQGSEATYESGFVIDKFPISRPNLTFSTLTVSNMSPEDSSIYLCSVQTGDTEAFFGQGTRLTVV.

This chain connects TRBV11-2 to TRBJ1-1; possibly TRBD1 for D (5 bases). Germline CDR1 SGHAT, CDR2 FQNNGV. V was clipped by 0 bases and J by 5 bases, with 16 bases between them. The CDR3 consists of 16 residues. The CDR3 region has the DNA TGTGCCAGCAGCTTAGATCGGAGGGGTGTGAGAACTGAAGCTTTCTTT. Its protein is CASSLDRRGVRTEAFF.

V and J are TRBV5-4 and TRBJ2-3, with D unclear. V dropped 4 bases and J dropped 2 bases, with 14 bases sitting between them. The germline gives CDR1 SGHNT, CDR2 YYREEE (reference sequence). The CDR3 runs to 15 residues. The CDR3 loop is CASSAASSTTDTQYF. In DNA, the CDR3 is TGTGCCAGCAGCGCGGCCTCCTCCACCACAGATACGCAGTATTTT.

The V gene is TRBV6-5, the J gene TRBJ1-4; 9 nucleotides agree with TRBD1. CDR1 is MNHEY and CDR2 is SVGAGI in the germline V gene. V was pared by 7 bases and J by 6 bases, with 3 bases of the junction left unmatched. CDR3 length: 13 residues. Written as DNA, the CDR3 is TGTGCCAGCAAGGACAGGGGCCATGAAAAACTGTTTTTT. It encodes CASKDRGHEKLFF.

This chain uses TRBV29-1 with TRBJ2-7, with no clear D. CDR1 and CDR2 from the germline V gene are SQVTM and ANQGSEA. This CDR3 has 13 amino acids. V lost 3 bases to trimming and J lost 3 bases, with 12 bases between them. In DNA form, the CDR3 reads TGCAGCGTTGAGGCAGACACTCACTACGAGCAGTACTTC. This codes for CSVEADTHYEQYF.

The CDR3 DNA reads as TGTGCCAGCTCACCTCTCTCGGTGACCGGGACAGAATCTGGAAACACCATATATTTT. This encodes CASSPLSVTGTESGNTIYF. The chain employs TRBV18 and TRBJ1-3; 7 bases map to TRBD1. The J segment lost 1 base and the V segment lost 3 bases, leaving 15 bases of the junction unmatched. Germline V gene sequence: CDR1 KGHSH, CDR2 LQKENI. The CDR3 sequence is 19 residues long. Filled out from reference TRBV18 and TRBJ1-3, the complete variable domain reads NAGVMQNPRHLVRRRGQEARLRCSPMKGHSHVYWYRQLPEEGLKFMVYLQKENIIDESGMPKERFSAEFPKEGPSILRIQQVVRGDSAAYFCASSPLSVTGTESGNTIYFGEGSWLTVV.

This chain joins TRBV12-3 or TRBV12-4 and TRBJ1-5, with D hard to call. Between the trimmed V and J ends, which lost 5 bases and 7 bases, there was a span of 12 bases. CDR3 length equals 13 residues. As DNA, the CDR3 is TGTGCCAGCAGTACCACGGCGAGGCAGCCCCAGCATTTT. Translating gives CASSTTARQPQHF.

This chain uses TRBV13 with TRBJ1-3; D is perhaps TRBD1 (5 bases). The CDR3 is 15 residues long. Germline V lookup: CDR1 PRHDT, CDR2 FYEKMQ (reference sequence). The ends were cut back, 5 bases at V and 4 bases at J, with 15 bases in the middle. The CDR3 spells CASSPGGRSGNTIYF. The CDR3 nucleotides are TGTGCCAGCAGCCCGGGGGGAAGGTCCGGAAACACCATATATTTT.

V usage is TRBV14 and J usage is TRBJ1-4; maybe TRBD1 (6 bases). CDR3 length: 12 amino acids. V gave up 5 bases and J gave up 8 bases, with 9 bases separating them. The V gene's germline CDR1 is SGHDN and CDR2 FVKESK. Here the CDR3 DNA reads TGTGCCAGCAGCTATACAGGGGAAAAACTGTTTTTT. Protein sequence: CASSYTGEKLFF.

This chain links TRBV2 with TRBJ2-5; 9 nucleotides align to TRBD2. The V gene's germline CDR1 is SNHLY and CDR2 FYNNEI. The CDR3 extends over 17 amino acids. Trimming at V came to 2 bases and at J to 4 bases, leaving 11 bases not matched to a gene. The DNA of the CDR3 is TGTGCCAGCAGTGAACTGGGCGGGGGGGCCAATATAGAGACCCAGTACTTC. Encoded protein: CASSELGGGANIETQYF.

The chain recombines TRBV5-6 with TRBJ1-2; D ambiguous. Trimming shortened V by 0 bases and J by 7 bases, and 13 bases separated the two germline ends. The germline V gene has CDR1 SGHDT and CDR2 YYEEEE. CDR3 size: 14 residues. This CDR3 is CASSLGEVLSGYTF. CDR3 DNA sequence: TGTGCCAGCAGCTTGGGAGAAGTTCTGAGTGGCTACACCTTC.

The genes are TRBV5-1 and TRBJ1-5; 7 bases are a match to TRBD1. CDR3 length: 14 residues. The V gene end was trimmed by 3 bases and the J gene end by 6 bases; junction bases not matched to a gene: 6. The germline CDR1 and CDR2 sequences are SGHRS and YFSETQ. The CDR3 sequence is CASSSTGSGQPQHF. The CDR3 DNA follows: TGCGCCAGCAGCTCGACAGGGAGTGGTCAGCCCCAGCATTTT. Variable domain in full (rest from reference TRBV5-1 and TRBJ1-5): KAGVTQTPRYLIKTRGQQVTLSCSPISGHRSVSWYQQTPGQGLQFLFEYFSETQRNKGNFPGRFSGRQFSNSRSEMNVSTLELGDSALYLCASSSTGSGQPQHFGDGTRLSIL.

This clone has just a few counts. V usage is TRBV3-1 (or the pseudogene TRBV3-2) and J usage is TRBJ2-2, with 9 bases matching TRBD2. With V trimmed by 4 bases and J by 4 bases, 4 bases remained unmatched. This CDR3 is 15 amino acids long. In germline, CDR1 is LGHDT, CDR2 YNNKEL (reference sequence). The CDR3 spells CASSRGGGITGELFF. In DNA, the CDR3 is TGTGCCAGCAGCCGCGGGGGGGGAATCACCGGGGAGCTGTTTTTT.

The chain has TRBV7-3 and TRBJ2-1, with TRBD2 matching 11 bases. Germline CDR1 reads SGHTA; CDR2 reads FQGTGA. The CDR3 consists of 18 residues. With 4 bases clipped from V and 3 bases from J, the junction kept 11 bases outside the gene matches. The CDR3 nucleotides read TGTGCCAGCAGCTCGCCTACCAAACTAGCGGGGGACTACAATGAGCAGTTCTTC. Translation: CASSSPTKLAGDYNEQFF.

This chain connects TRBV6-5 to TRBJ2-3; possible D gene TRBD2, 5 bases. The CDR3 is made up of 15 amino acids. The germline gives CDR1 MNHEY, CDR2 SVGAGI. The ends were cut back, 0 bases at V and 4 bases at J, with 11 bases in the middle. CDR3 amino acids: CASSYSGSTSDTQYF. The CDR3 DNA reads TGTGCCAGCAGTTACTCGGGGAGCACCTCAGATACGCAGTATTTT.

This sequence joins TRBV5-6 and TRBJ2-7; 8 positions agree with TRBD2. Trimming removed 4 bases from V and 2 bases from J; junction bases left unmatched: 8. The CDR3 totals 15 residues. From germline, CDR1 is SGHDT and CDR2 YYEEEE. CDR3 amino acids: CASSPVGGGTYEQYF. The CDR3 region has the DNA TGTGCCAGCAGCCCAGTTGGCGGGGGGACCTACGAGCAGTACTTC. The entire variable domain, with the rest obtained from reference TRBV5-6 and TRBJ2-7, is as follows: DAGVTQSPTHLIKTRGQQVTLRCSPKSGHDTVSWYQQALGQGPQFIFQYYEEEERQRGNFPDRFSGHQFPNYSSELNVNALLLGDSALYLCASSPVGGGTYEQYFGPGTRLTVT.

The chain carries TRBV19 and TRBJ1-6; 11 bases align to TRBD1. CDR1 and CDR2 from the germline V gene are LNHDA and SQIVND (reference sequence). V lost 5 bases and J lost 9; bases outside the gene matches: 9. The CDR3 length is 16 residues. The CDR3 DNA sequence: TGTGCCAGTAGTCCCGGAGGGGGGACAGGGGGTTCACCCCTCCACTTT. This gives the protein CASSPGGGTGGSPLHF.

This chain connects TRBV5-4 to TRBJ1-2; 9 nucleotides match TRBD1. The trim removed 4 bases at V and 7 bases at J, leaving 8 bases unmatched. The CDR3 is made up of 14 amino acids. CDR1 and CDR2 from the germline V gene are SGHNT and YYREEE (reference sequence). The CDR3 DNA reads TGTGCCAGCAGCGGGGTGGACAGGGGAGGTGGCTACACCTTC. Its translation is CASSGVDRGGGYTF.

V usage is TRBV11-2 and J usage is TRBJ1-6, with TRBD1 matching over 10 bases. This CDR3 is built from 15 residues. The germline gives CDR1 SGHAT, CDR2 FQNNGV. Trimming cost V 0 bases and J 10 bases; bases outside gene matches: 3. CDR3: CASSLETGGESPLHF. For the CDR3, the DNA is TGTGCCAGCAGCTTAGAGACAGGGGGCGAATCACCCCTCCACTTT.

The rearrangement joins TRBV24-1 to TRBJ1-2; D is uncertain. CDR1 and CDR2 from the germline V gene are KGHDR and SFDVKD. CDR3 size: 11 residues. V lost 9 bases and J 2 bases, leaving 6 bases between the germline ends. The CDR3: CATSSNYGYTF. The CDR3 DNA follows: TGTGCCACCTCATCCAACTATGGCTACACCTTC.

This chain links TRBV12-5 with TRBJ2-1; D ambiguous. V dropped 2 bases and J dropped 0 bases, with 5 bases sitting between them. Germline V gene data show CDR1 as LGHNT and CDR2 as FRNRAP. The CDR3 contains 14 residues. CDR3 DNA: TGTGCTAGTGGTTTGATTAGCTCCTACAATGAGCAGTTCTTC. This gives the protein CASGLISSYNEQFF.

This chain connects TRBV5-4 to TRBJ2-7; 7 nucleotides agree with TRBD1. The germline gives CDR1 SGHNT, CDR2 YYREEE (reference sequence). This CDR3 contains 14 residues. J gave up 0 bases and V 4 bases, and 4 bases lay outside the gene matches. This chain's CDR3 is CASSIGQDSYEQYF. For the CDR3, the DNA is TGTGCCAGCAGCATAGGACAGGACTCCTACGAGCAGTACTTC.

DNA of the CDR3: TGTGCCAGCAGCTTAGTTGGACTAGCGGGGGCTTACTCCTACAATGAGCAGTTCTTC. Protein product: CASSLVGLAGAYSYNEQFF. The chain employs TRBV7-9 and TRBJ2-1; the match to TRBD2 covers 13 bases. The CDR3 spans 19 residues. V lost 1 base to trimming and J lost 0 bases; unmatched junction nucleotides: 6. Germline V gene data show CDR1 as SEHNR and CDR2 as FQNEAQ (reference sequence). Variable domain in full (rest from reference TRBV7-9 and TRBJ2-1): DTGVSQNPRHKITKRGQNVTFRCDPISEHNRLYWYRQTLGQGPEFLTYFQNEAQLEKSRLLSDRFSAERPKGSFSTLEIQRTEQGDSAMYLCASSLVGLAGAYSYNEQFFGPGTRLTVL.

The chain combines TRBV19 with TRBJ1-1; 9 bases map to TRBD1. CDR1 LNHDA and CDR2 SQIVND come from the germline V gene (reference sequence). The CDR3 is made up of 15 amino acids. V was pared by 4 bases and J by 4 bases, with 7 bases of the junction left unmatched. CDR3 nucleotides: TGTGCCAGTAGTAGTCACAGGGGGCGCGGCACTGAAGCTTTCTTT. It is translated as CASSSHRGRGTEAFF. Full variable domain (missing parts from reference TRBV19 and TRBJ1-1): DGGITQSPKYLFRKEGQNVTLSCEQNLNHDAMYWYRQDPGQGLRLIYYSQIVNDFQKGDIAEGYSVSREKKESFPLTVTSAQKNPTAFYLCASSSHRGRGTEAFFGQGTRLTVV.

This clone showed up just once. CDR3 nucleotide sequence: TGTGCCAGCAGCATCCGGGAGAACTACGAGCAGTACTTC. The encoded protein is CASSIRENYEQYF. V is TRBV12-3 or TRBV12-4 and J is TRBJ2-7; tentative D call: TRBD2 (6 bases). Trimming cost V 6 bases and J 3 bases, with 12 bases left between them. The CDR3 contains 13 residues.

This chain connects TRBV4-1 to TRBJ1-2, with 8 bases matching TRBD1. This CDR3 is 18 amino acids long. Germline CDR1 MGHRA, CDR2 YSYEKL. After removal of 2 bases from V and 2 bases from J, the junction contained 13 bases not matched to a gene. The CDR3 protein is CASSQKTQPRGPNYGYTF. Here the CDR3 DNA reads TGCGCCAGCAGCCAAAAGACCCAACCCAGGGGGCCCAACTATGGCTACACCTTC.